A single sample gave rise to the 5 T cell receptor beta chains below, sequenced in a study of T and B cells in COVID-19 patients. BIOMED2 TRB-A/B primer pools were used in multiplex TRB PCR. TCRdb re-analysed the multiplex PCR reads in MiXCR, keeping a single row per CDR3 protein. The sample has about 22,000 distinct CDR3 sequences; under 30% are singletons. From blood, about 250-500 ng of genomic DNA served as TRB template. Sequenced material: blood. The receptors derive from a human donor who had recovered from COVID-19.

This clonotype has just a few counts. CDR3 residues: CASSQGLLEQFF. The CDR3 DNA reads as TGTGCCAGCAGCCAAGGTCTACTCGAGCAGTTCTTC. This chain connects TRBV14 to TRBJ2-1, with D uncertain. Germline V gives CDR1 SGHDN, CDR2 FVKESK. CDR3 size: 12 residues. V was cut by 1 base and J by 10 bases, with 8 bases left in between.

On this clonotype itself: This may stem from a read error, because a much larger clone lies one nucleotide away. The V call is TRBV19, the J call TRBJ2-5; 11 bases line up with TRBD2. J was trimmed by 11 bases and V by 3 bases; bases with no gene match: 14. The CDR3 is 16 amino acids. Germline loops: CDR1 LNHDA, CDR2 SQIVND (reference sequence). Written as DNA, the CDR3 is TGTGCCAGTAGTATGAGGGGCCTAGCGGGAGGCGATGAGCAGTACTTC. Its protein is CASSMRGLAGGDEQYF. The full variable domain, its missing parts supplied by reference TRBV19 and TRBJ2-5, is DGGITQSPKYLFRKEGQNVTLSCEQNLNHDAMYWYRQDPGQGLRLIYYSQIVNDFQKGDIAEGYSVSREKKESFPLTVTSAQKNPTAFYLCASSMRGLAGGDEQYFGPGTRLLVL.

This clonotype ranks as medium-sized (0.01 to 0.1%). The CDR3 loop reads CAWSVFDEQFF. CDR3 bases: TGTGCCTGGAGTGTATTCGATGAGCAGTTCTTC. V usage is TRBV30 and J usage is TRBJ2-1; D gene uncertain. Germline-derived CDR1 and CDR2 are GTSNPN and SVGIG (reference sequence). Trimming cost V 0 bases and J 8 bases, with 5 bases left between them. The CDR3 totals 11 residues.

The CDR3 loop is CASSPWGSPTDTQYF. The CDR3, as DNA: TGTGCCAGCAGCCCCTGGGGAAGTCCCACAGATACGCAGTATTTT. The chain links TRBV5-5 to TRBJ2-3; the D is unclear. The CDR3 consists of 15 residues. Looked up from germline, CDR1 is SGHKS and CDR2 is YYEKEE (reference sequence). With 4 bases removed from V and 2 bases from J, the gap between germline ends came to 14 bases.

The chain combines TRBV30 with TRBJ1-2; maybe TRBD1 (6 bases). The V end lost 8 bases, the J end lost 8 bases, and 18 bases lay between the germline ends. This CDR3 region has 12 residues. The germline gives CDR1 GTSNPN, CDR2 SVGIG (reference sequence). The CDR3 bases are TGTGCCGGACAAAGACAGGTTAAAGGCTACACCTTC. It is translated as CAGQRQVKGYTF. The full variable domain, with the rest looked up from reference TRBV30 and TRBJ1-2, is SQTIHQWPATLVQPVGSPLSLECTVEGTSNPNLYWYRQAAGRGLQLLFYSVGIGQISSEVPQNLSASRPQDRQFILSSKKLLLSDSGFYLCAGQRQVKGYTFGSGTRLTVV.